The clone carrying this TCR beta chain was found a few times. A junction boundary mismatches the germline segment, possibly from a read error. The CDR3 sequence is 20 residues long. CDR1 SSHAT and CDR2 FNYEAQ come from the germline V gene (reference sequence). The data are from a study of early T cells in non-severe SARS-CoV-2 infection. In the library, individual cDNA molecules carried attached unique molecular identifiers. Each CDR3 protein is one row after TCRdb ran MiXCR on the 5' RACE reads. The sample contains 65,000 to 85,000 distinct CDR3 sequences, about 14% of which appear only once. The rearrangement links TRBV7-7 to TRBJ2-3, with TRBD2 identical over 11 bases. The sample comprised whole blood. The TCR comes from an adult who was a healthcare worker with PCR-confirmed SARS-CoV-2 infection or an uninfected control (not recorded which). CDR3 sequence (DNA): TGTGCTAGCAGCTTACGGACAGTAGCGGGAGGGTTGAGTGGCACAGATACGCAGTATTTT. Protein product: CASSLRTVAGGLSGTDTQYF.